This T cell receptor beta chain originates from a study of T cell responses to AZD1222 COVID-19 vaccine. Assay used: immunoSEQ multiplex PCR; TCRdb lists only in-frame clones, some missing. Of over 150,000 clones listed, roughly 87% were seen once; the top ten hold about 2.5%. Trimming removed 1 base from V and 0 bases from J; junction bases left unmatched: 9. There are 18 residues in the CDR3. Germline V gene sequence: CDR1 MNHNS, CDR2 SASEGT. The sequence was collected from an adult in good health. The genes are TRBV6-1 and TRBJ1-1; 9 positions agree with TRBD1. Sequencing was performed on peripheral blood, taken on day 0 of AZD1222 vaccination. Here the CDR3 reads CASSEVVVQGALNTEAFF. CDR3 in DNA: TGTGCCAGCAGTGAAGTGGTAGTACAGGGGGCTCTGAACACTGAAGCTTTCTTT.